Below, 10 T cell receptor beta chains from the same sample are listed, as sequenced in a study of beta chain features in type 1 diabetes. Every bit of the isolated RNA underwent reverse transcription, so sequencing read expressed TCRB transcripts. Measured with immunoSEQ multiplex PCR; TCRdb has only the in-frame clones, and not every one. The sample holds a few hundred thousand clones, about 20% seen once. Sequencing was performed on naive CD4+ T cells from blood. The source is a woman aged 18-29 years in good health.

The gene calls are TRBV11-3 and TRBJ1-2, with 7 positions matching TRBD1. This CDR3 region has 14 residues. Germline CDR1 and CDR2: SGHNT and YENEEA. V was pared by 4 bases and J by 7 bases, with 9 bases of the junction left unmatched. This CDR3 reads CASSWAGGGSGYTF. In DNA form, the CDR3 reads TGTGCCAGCAGCTGGGCAGGGGGAGGATCTGGCTACACCTTC.

The CDR3 DNA follows: TGTGCCAGCGCCCGGACAGGGGGCTCGGGCTACACCTTC. Amino acids: CASARTGGSGYTF. The chain combines TRBV2 with TRBJ1-2; 11 positions agree with TRBD1. Germline CDR1 is SNHLY and CDR2 is FYNNEI. The CDR3 runs 13 residues. V shed 8 bases, J shed 8 bases, and the junction held 7 bases outside the gene matches.

The chain links TRBV9 to TRBJ2-1; a weak D match, TRBD2 (6 bases). CDR1 SGDLS and CDR2 YYNGEE come from the germline V gene. Deletions cut 7 bases from V and 0 bases from J, with 14 bases between. This CDR3 comprises 15 residues. The CDR3 region has the DNA TGTGCCAGCTCCGGGGGATTCAGCTCCTACAATGAGCAGTTCTTC. It yields the protein CASSGGFSSYNEQFF.

This clone was detected only a few times. V usage is TRBV30 and J usage is TRBJ2-7, with TRBD2 identical over 10 bases. CDR1 GTSNPN and CDR2 SVGIG come from the germline V gene (reference sequence). Germline trimming cut 2 bases from V and 6 bases from J; bases unmatched to any gene: 7. The CDR3 extends over 14 amino acids. CDR3 region: CAWSRTSGVAEQYF. CDR3 sequence (DNA): TGTGCCTGGAGTCGAACTAGCGGGGTAGCCGAGCAGTACTTC.

The rearrangement links TRBV10-3 to TRBJ2-6; TRBD1 matches at 10 bases. CDR3 size: 17 residues. Trimming took 6 bases from V and 0 from J; bases not matched to a gene: 5. Per the germline V gene, CDR1 is ENHRY and CDR2 is SYGVKD. CDR3 DNA: TGTGCCATCAGAGGGACAGGGGCTGCCTCTGGGGCCAACGTCCTGACTTTC. The encoded protein is CAIRGTGAASGANVLTF.

The chain uses TRBV2 and TRBJ1-6; D remains unclear. CDR1 SNHLY and CDR2 FYNNEI come from the germline V gene. The CDR3 is 14 amino acids. V lost 5 bases to trimming and J lost 8 bases, with 13 bases between them. The CDR3 sequence: CASSSRREDSPLHF. The DNA for the CDR3 is TGTGCCAGCAGTTCGAGGCGTGAAGATTCACCCCTCCACTTT.

The V and J genes are TRBV29-1 and TRBJ2-5; a weak D match, TRBD2 (5 bases). Germline CDR1 reads SQVTM; CDR2 reads ANQGSEA. The CDR3 runs 10 residues. Trimming pared 6 bases from V and 5 bases from J, leaving 7 bases between. CDR3 amino acids: CSVRVETQYF. In DNA, the CDR3 is TGCAGCGTGAGGGTGGAGACCCAGTACTTC.

This clone has only a few counts. The V and J genes are TRBV5-6 and TRBJ1-2; D gene ambiguous. This CDR3 comprises 15 residues. Trimming removed 0 bases from V and 0 bases from J, with 9 bases in between. CDR1 and CDR2 (germline): SGHDT, YYEEEE. The CDR3 nucleotides read TGTGCCAGCAGCTTGGCGGGATTAGCTAACTATGGCTACACCTTC. Protein sequence: CASSLAGLANYGYTF. Filled out from reference TRBV5-6 and TRBJ1-2, the complete variable domain reads DAGVTQSPTHLIKTRGQQVTLRCSPKSGHDTVSWYQQALGQGPQFIFQYYEEEERQRGNFPDRFSGHQFPNYSSELNVNALLLGDSALYLCASSLAGLANYGYTFGSGTRLTVV.

The chain uses TRBV5-6 and TRBJ2-3, with D unclear. Germline V lookup: CDR1 SGHDT, CDR2 YYEEEE. The CDR3 totals 14 residues. Trimming removed 0 bases at V and 2 bases at J, with 7 bases between. Here the CDR3 reads CASSLGSFTDTQYF. The CDR3 nucleotides read TGTGCCAGCAGCTTGGGAAGCTTCACAGATACGCAGTATTTT. The complete variable domain, with remaining parts taken from reference TRBV5-6 and TRBJ2-3, reads DAGVTQSPTHLIKTRGQQVTLRCSPKSGHDTVSWYQQALGQGPQFIFQYYEEEERQRGNFPDRFSGHQFPNYSSELNVNALLLGDSALYLCASSLGSFTDTQYFGPGTRLTVL.

V usage is TRBV7-9 and J usage is TRBJ1-1; D is unclear. Germline values: CDR1 SEHNR, CDR2 FQNEAQ (reference sequence). The CDR3 spans 13 residues. The ends were cut back, 5 bases at V and 6 bases at J, with 13 bases in the middle. The CDR3 bases are TGTGCCAGCAGCACCAACACCCAGGCTGAAGCTTTCTTT. This sequence encodes CASSTNTQAEAFF.